This passage covers 19 T cell receptor beta chains from one sample sequenced in a study of shared clonotypes between healthy human individuals. TCRdb's table, derived via immunoSEQ multiplex PCR, lists solely in-frame clones and lacks some. The sample yields about 2.4 million clones, over 85% seen once. Sample: naive CD4+ T cells from PBMCs. The subset: CD45RA+ positively selected. All receptors come from a young man in good health. Some clones in this sample may be carry-over from other donors' samples.

This chain links TRBV7-2 with TRBJ2-5, with 9 bases matching TRBD1. CDR1 and CDR2 from the germline V gene are SGHTA and FQGNSA. CDR3 size: 16 residues. With 5 bases clipped from V and 7 bases from J, the junction kept 14 bases outside the gene matches. Here the CDR3 DNA reads TGTGCCAGCAGCGCCGGGACAGGGAGCCGAACGGGGACCCAGTACTTC. This translates into CASSAGTGSRTGTQYF.

The chain has TRBV5-6 and TRBJ1-5; D remains unclear. Germline V gene lookup returns CDR1 SGHDT and CDR2 YYEEEE. V lost 1 base, J lost 6 bases, and 5 bases lay in between. This CDR3 comprises 12 residues. The CDR3 reads CASSLRGQPQHF. In DNA, the CDR3 is TGTGCCAGCAGCTTGCGAGGTCAGCCCCAGCATTTT.

The rearrangement uses TRBV18 and TRBJ1-5, with D unclear. Trimming shortened V by 1 base and J by 7 bases, and 8 bases separated the two germline ends. Germline CDR1 KGHSH, CDR2 LQKENI. The CDR3 runs to 13 residues. DNA of the CDR3: TGTGCCAGCTCACCACAGGGTCGGCAGCCCCAGCATTTT. Its protein product is CASSPQGRQPQHF. The variable domain in full, completed from reference TRBV18 and TRBJ1-5, reads NAGVMQNPRHLVRRRGQEARLRCSPMKGHSHVYWYRQLPEEGLKFMVYLQKENIIDESGMPKERFSAEFPKEGPSILRIQQVVRGDSAAYFCASSPQGRQPQHFGDGTRLSIL.

A single count supports this clone. V is TRBV19 and J is TRBJ2-4; no firm D call. CDR1 LNHDA and CDR2 SQIVND come from the germline V gene (reference sequence). V lost 2 bases to trimming and J lost 4 bases, with 21 bases between them. The CDR3 is 18 amino acids. The CDR3 DNA sequence: TGTGCCAGTAGTATAAGGGCCGGCGCCGACTTCTTGAAAAACATTCAGTACTTC. This encodes CASSIRAGADFLKNIQYF.

J is TRBJ1-1 and V is TRBV7-3; a weak D match, TRBD1 (5 bases). The CDR3 spans 18 residues. The V and J ends lost 2 bases and 2 bases respectively, with 21 bases between them. Germline CDR1 is SGHTA and CDR2 is FQGTGA. CDR3 nucleotides: TGTGCCAGCAGCTTAGTCCCAATAACGACAGACCTAAACACTGAAGCTTTCTTT. Amino acid sequence: CASSLVPITTDLNTEAFF.

This chain uses TRBV2 with TRBJ1-1; TRBD1 matches at 8 bases. Per germline, CDR1 SNHLY and CDR2 FYNNEI. V lost 7 bases to trimming and J lost 1 base; unmatched junction nucleotides: 5. The CDR3 is made up of 14 amino acids. The CDR3 DNA reads TGTGCCAGCAAGACAGGGGCCCCGAACACTGAAGCTTTCTTT. Translating it yields CASKTGAPNTEAFF.

The V call is TRBV28, the J call TRBJ2-7; tentative D call: TRBD2 (6 bases). Germline CDR1 and CDR2: MDHEN and SYDVKM. The CDR3 extends over 13 amino acids. V lost 7 bases to trimming and J lost 1 base, with 11 bases between them. The CDR3 DNA reads as TGTGCCAGCATGCTAAGCGGGTCCTACGAGCAGTACTTC. This sequence encodes CASMLSGSYEQYF.

On this clone itself: One junction end does not reproduce the germline sequence, and a read error may be involved. This chain uses TRBV27 with TRBJ2-5; weak D call: TRBD2 (6 bases). This CDR3 spans 12 amino acids. CDR1 MNHEY and CDR2 SMNVEV come from the germline V gene (reference sequence). In DNA, the CDR3 is TGTGCCAGCAGTTTCATAAATCCGGGACTCAACTTC. It translates to CASSFINPGLNF.

The V gene is TRBV28, the J gene TRBJ1-2; D gene ambiguous. Trimming cost V 7 bases and J 0 bases, with 12 bases left between them. The CDR3 extends over 14 amino acids. From germline, CDR1 is MDHEN and CDR2 SYDVKM. The CDR3 DNA is TGTGCCAGCACTGTGGCTTCCGCTAACTATGGCTACACCTTC. It specifies CASTVASANYGYTF.

The rearrangement uses TRBV28 and TRBJ2-1; TRBD2 agrees at 11 bases. V trimming: 5 bases; J trimming: 0 bases; junction bases outside the gene matches: 15. Germline loops: CDR1 MDHEN, CDR2 SYDVKM. The CDR3 totals 20 residues. The CDR3 nucleotides are TGTGCCAGCAGTACTCATCCGGGACTAGCGGTGTCCCGCTCCTACAATGAGCAGTTCTTC. Residues: CASSTHPGLAVSRSYNEQFF.

In its sample, this clone was seen once. The chain links TRBV29-1 to TRBJ2-7; maybe TRBD2 (7 bases). Trimming cost V 6 bases and J 3 bases, with 18 bases left between them. The CDR3 contains 14 residues. Looked up from germline, CDR1 is SQVTM and CDR2 is ANQGSEA. In nucleotides, the CDR3 is TGCAGCGTGGCGAGGGGGGGTAGTGACTACGAGCAGTACTTC. It codes for CSVARGGSDYEQYF.

The chain couples TRBV5-5 to TRBJ2-7, with 10 positions matching TRBD2. J lost 4 bases, V lost 3 bases, and 4 bases had no gene match. Germline lookup yields CDR1 SGHKS and CDR2 YYEKEE (reference sequence). The CDR3 loop spans 14 amino acids. The CDR3 here is CASSYSSGSYEQYF. The CDR3 DNA is TGTGCCAGCAGCTACTCTAGCGGGAGTTACGAGCAGTACTTC.

Here the CDR3 reads CASSLPRSGSYNEQFF. The CDR3 DNA reads TGCGCCAGCAGCTTGCCCAGAAGCGGCTCCTACAATGAGCAGTTCTTC. V gene TRBV5-1 combines with J gene TRBJ2-1, with a tentative D call TRBD2 (5 bases). V dropped 1 base and J dropped 0 bases, with 11 bases sitting between them. The CDR3 length is 16 residues. Germline V gives CDR1 SGHRS, CDR2 YFSETQ. Looking up the rest from reference TRBV5-1 and TRBJ2-1 gives the full variable domain: KAGVTQTPRYLIKTRGQQVTLSCSPISGHRSVSWYQQTPGQGLQFLFEYFSETQRNKGNFPGRFSGRQFSNSRSEMNVSTLELGDSALYLCASSLPRSGSYNEQFFGPGTRLTVL.

V and J are TRBV6-1 and TRBJ2-2; 9 bases map to TRBD2. Germline V gene sequence: CDR1 MNHNS, CDR2 SASEGT. This CDR3 region has 14 residues. The junction had 3 bases not matched to a gene; V was cut back by 8 bases and J by 2 bases. In nucleotides, the CDR3 is TGTGCCAGCCGACTAGCGGATAACACCGGGGAGCTGTTTTTT. The encoded protein is CASRLADNTGELFF.

The chain joins TRBV5-5 to TRBJ1-5; D ambiguous. Trimming stripped 1 base from V and 6 bases from J, with 17 bases between. The germline V gene encodes CDR1 SGHKS and CDR2 YYEKEE (reference sequence). The CDR3 has 16 residues. The CDR3 protein is CASSLFSAGAGQPQHF. The CDR3, as DNA: TGTGCCAGCAGCTTGTTTTCCGCCGGTGCGGGTCAGCCCCAGCATTTT. The entire variable domain, with the rest obtained from reference TRBV5-5 and TRBJ1-5, is as follows: DAGVTQSPTHLIKTRGQQVTLRCSPISGHKSVSWYQQVLGQGPQFIFQYYEKEERGRGNFPDRFSARQFPNYSSELNVNALLLGDSALYLCASSLFSAGAGQPQHFGDGTRLSIL.

The rearrangement links TRBV30 to TRBJ1-1; weak D call: TRBD1 (5 bases). The germline V gene has CDR1 GTSNPN and CDR2 SVGIG (reference sequence). The CDR3 contains 13 residues. V lost 4 bases, J lost 5 bases, and 14 bases lay in between. The CDR3, as DNA: TGTGCCTGGAAAATGGGGGGATGGACTGAAGCTTTCTTT. Amino acids: CAWKMGGWTEAFF.

The genes are TRBV11-3 and TRBJ2-2; 7 nucleotides agree with TRBD1. Trimming took 5 bases from V and 3 from J; bases not matched to a gene: 3. The CDR3 runs 14 residues. CDR1 is SGHNT and CDR2 is YENEEA in the germline V gene. This CDR3 is CASSPDRDTGELFF. The CDR3 DNA reads TGTGCCAGCAGCCCTGACAGGGACACCGGGGAGCTGTTTTTT.

This clone occurred once. V is TRBV11-3 and J is TRBJ1-3; D is uncertain. In germline, CDR1 is SGHNT, CDR2 YENEEA. This CDR3 spans 13 amino acids. Trimming pared 4 bases from V and 1 base from J, leaving 5 bases between. CDR3 sequence reads: CASSSRSGNTIYF. CDR3 in DNA: TGTGCCAGCAGCTCCCGTTCTGGAAACACCATATATTTT.

Concerning this clone itself: At the DNA level, this CDR3 is encoded by other sequences in the same sample as well. The genes are TRBV5-1 and TRBJ2-7; 12 positions agree with TRBD2. The CDR3 runs 15 residues. V trimming: 4 bases; J trimming: 2 bases; junction bases outside the gene matches: 4. Germline V gene data show CDR1 as SGHRS and CDR2 as YFSETQ. The CDR3 region is CASSVGLAGPYEQYF. DNA for the CDR3: TGCGCCAGCAGCGTCGGACTAGCGGGACCCTACGAGCAGTACTTC.